A selection of T cell receptor beta chains follows, all from one sample in a study of radiation and T cells in renal cell carcinoma. Repertoires were generated with immunoSEQ multiplex PCR, while TCRdb's copy carries only in-frame clones and drops some. The sample holds fewer than 200,000 clones, roughly nine tenths seen once. The source was blood, collected from a patient whose treatment included radiotherapy and nephrectomy. These receptors all stem from a woman between 45 and 60 years old with renal cell carcinoma. Both conserved end residues are part of each CDR3. D genes are given only for firm matches. The size of a clone is reported for some rows only, either as once, few or many, or as a class for expanded clones.

J gene,D gene,clone size,V gene,CDR3 DNA,CDR3 protein
TRBJ1-2,TRBD1,.,TRBV5-1,TGTGCCAGCTCCCTGTCCCCGACAGGGGAGTATGGCTACACCTTC,CASSLSPTGEYGYTF
TRBJ2-3,.,.,TRBV27,TGTGCCAGCAGTTTCGGTGGGGAAGGAGATACGCAGTATTTT,CASSFGGEGDTQYF
TRBJ2-1,TRBD1,once,TRBV7-2,TGTGCCAGCAGCTTCGGGACAGGGGTGCGAAATGAGCAGTTCTTC,CASSFGTGVRNEQFF
TRBJ1-1,TRBD1,.,TRBV6-6,TGTGCCAGCAGGACAGGGGGTCAGAGGTTTACTGAAGCTTTCTTT,CASRTGGQRFTEAFF
TRBJ2-5,TRBD1,.,TRBV19,TGTGCCAGTAGAGGACAGGTCGGGGAGACCCAGTACTTC,CASRGQVGETQYF
TRBJ2-1,TRBD1,once,TRBV11-1,TGTGCCAGCAGTTCTGACAGGGCGGTTTACAATGAGCAGTTCTTC,CASSSDRAVYNEQFF
TRBJ1-2,TRBD1,.,TRBV11-2,TGTGCCAGCAGCACCACAGGGGGCTTAGGCTATGGCTACACCTTC,CASSTTGGLGYGYTF
TRBJ1-1,.,.,TRBV11-3,TGTGCCAGCAGCCGAGGGACGGCTGAGAACACTGAAGCTTTCTTT,CASSRGTAENTEAFF
TRBJ1-3,TRBD1,.,TRBV6-4,TGTGCCAGCAGTGCCGGGACAGGAGCAGTAAACACCATATATTTT,CASSAGTGAVNTIYF
TRBJ1-1,TRBD1,.,TRBV5-1,TGCGCCAGCAGCTTGGAGGGGGCTAAGAACACTGAAGCTTTCTTT,CASSLEGAKNTEAFF
TRBJ1-2,TRBD1,.,TRBV7-9,TGTGCCAGCAGCAGGGGACAGTCCTATGGCTACACCTTC,CASSRGQSYGYTF
TRBJ1-2,.,few,TRBV19,TGTGCCAGTAGTATAAGGTGGCAGGAGATCTATGGCTACACCTTC,CASSIRWQEIYGYTF
TRBJ2-2,TRBD1,many,TRBV19,TGTGCCAGTAGTTACGGGACAGGGGCCGGGGAGCTGTTTTTT,CASSYGTGAGELFF
TRBJ1-4,TRBD1,.,TRBV18,TGTGCCAGCTCACCGGAGGGACAGGAAGAAAAACTGTTTTTT,CASSPEGQEEKLFF
TRBJ2-3,TRBD1,once,TRBV15,TGTGCCACCAGCAGAGATAGATCGACAGGGGCCACAGATACGCAGTATTTT,CATSRDRSTGATDTQYF
TRBJ2-7,.,.,TRBV7-9,TGTGCCAGCAGCACCAGTTTCCCCCTCTCCTACGAGCAGTACTTC,CASSTSFPLSYEQYF
TRBJ2-6,TRBD1,.,TRBV6-1,TGTGCCAGCAGTTCGACAGGGACTGGGGCCAACGTCCTGACTTTC,CASSSTGTGANVLTF
TRBJ1-4,.,.,TRBV7-2,TGTGCCAGCAGTCCGACCGGGAACAACAATGAAAAACTGTTTTTT,CASSPTGNNNEKLFF
TRBJ2-3,.,.,TRBV5-1,TGCGCCAGCAGCTTGTCTGGCGGTAGCACAGATACGCAGTATTTT,CASSLSGGSTDTQYF
TRBJ1-3,.,.,TRBV7-9,TGTGCCAGCAGCTTAGTTGATGGAAACACCATATATTTT,CASSLVDGNTIYF
TRBJ1-4,.,.,TRBV5-4,TGTGCCAGCAGCTCCAGGGGACTTAATGAAAAACTGTTTTTT,CASSSRGLNEKLFF
TRBJ1-2,.,.,TRBV6-5,TGTGCCAGCAGTTACTACCGGGACTATGGCTACACCTTC,CASSYYRDYGYTF
TRBJ1-6,.,.,TRBV7-8,TGTGCCAGCAGCTTAGTTGAAGGGTCACATAATTCACCCCTCCACTTT,CASSLVEGSHNSPLHF
TRBJ2-7,.,.,TRBV6-9,TGTGCCAGCAGTTACTCGACAAGTTACGAGCAGTACTTC,CASSYSTSYEQYF
TRBJ1-2,.,.,TRBV19,TGTGCCAGTAGTATAAGAGGGAACTATGGCTACACCTTC,CASSIRGNYGYTF
TRBJ1-1,.,few,TRBV19,TGTGCCAGTAGTATTCGCGGGGGAGAGGGGACTGAAGCTTTCTTT,CASSIRGGEGTEAFF
TRBJ2-7,.,.,TRBV11-2,TGTGCCAGCAGCCCCCGGTATACAACCTCCTACGAGCAGTACTTC,CASSPRYTTSYEQYF
TRBJ2-3,TRBD2,.,TRBV5-4,TGTGCCACCACGTCAGCGGGGCCAGAAGATACGCAGTATTTT,CATTSAGPEDTQYF
TRBJ2-7,TRBD1,.,TRBV6-5,TGTGCCAGCACCCCAGGGGGCTATCCTTACGAGCAGTACTTC,CASTPGGYPYEQYF
TRBJ2-5,TRBD1,.,TRBV9,TGTGCCAGCAGCGTAGGTGAGGGGGCCTTGGAGACCCAGTACTTC,CASSVGEGALETQYF
TRBJ2-1,TRBD2,.,TRBV5-1,TGCGCCAGCAGCTTGAGAAGCGGGGGGGCAGATGAGCAGTTCTTC,CASSLRSGGADEQFF
TRBJ1-1,.,.,TRBV6-5,TGTGCCAGCAGTTACTCCTACTTAGGGGCGCTTGAAGCTTTCTTT,CASSYSYLGALEAFF
TRBJ1-2,.,.,TRBV27,TGTGCCAGCAGTTTATCGAGGCGTAACTATGGCTACACCTTC,CASSLSRRNYGYTF
TRBJ2-3,TRBD1,.,TRBV2,TGTGCCGGCAGACAGGGGGCAAGGACAGATACGCAGTATTTT,CAGRQGARTDTQYF
TRBJ2-1,.,.,TRBV5-6,TGTGCCAGCAGCTGGACGGGACACCTGAGCTCCTACAATGAGCAGTTCTTC,CASSWTGHLSSYNEQFF
TRBJ1-6,.,.,TRBV28,TGTGCCGTCCGTCCTACGGGTTCACCCCTCCACTTT,CAVRPTGSPLHF
TRBJ1-1,.,.,TRBV18,TGTGCCAGCTCACCGAGGGGATGGGACACTGAAGCTTTCTTT,CASSPRGWDTEAFF
TRBJ1-2,.,.,TRBV12-5,TGTGCTAGTACTGAGGCCTCTAACTATGGCTACACCTTC,CASTEASNYGYTF
TRBJ1-3,.,.,TRBV18,TGTGCCAGCTCACCCGGCTCTGGAAACACCATATATTTT,CASSPGSGNTIYF
TRBJ2-2,.,.,TRBV4-1,TGCGCCAGCAGCCATCGGGTAGGGAACACCGGGGAGCTGTTTTTT,CASSHRVGNTGELFF
TRBJ2-3,.,.,TRBV5-1,TGCGCCAGCAGCGCGGGCCTTTTGACCACAGATACGCAGTATTTT,CASSAGLLTTDTQYF
TRBJ2-7,TRBD1,.,TRBV6-6,TGTGCCAGCAGGACGACAGGGGTTACCTACGAGCAGTACTTC,CASRTTGVTYEQYF
TRBJ1-2,.,.,TRBV5-1,TGCGCCAGCAGCTTGGCCATGGAAACAGGAGTCTATGGCTACACCTTC,CASSLAMETGVYGYTF
TRBJ1-4,.,.,TRBV5-1,TGCGCCAGCAGCTTGGTTGCTACTTCAACTAATGAAAAACTGTTTTTT,CASSLVATSTNEKLFF